What follows are 8 T cell receptor beta chains derived from one specimen sequenced in a study of blood T cell repertoires in COVID-19. The repertoire was sequenced with immunoSEQ multiplex PCR; TCRdb's copy has only in-frame clones and lacks some. This table holds some 200,000 clones, about four fifths found once. Sequences were obtained from peripheral blood. The receptors come from a woman older than 75 with COVID-19, enrolled during active disease.

The chain combines TRBV10-3 with TRBJ1-2; 11 nucleotides agree with TRBD1. Germline-derived CDR1 and CDR2 are ENHRY and SYGVKD. J was trimmed by 4 bases and V by 9 bases; bases with no gene match: 7. This CDR3 has 14 amino acids. CDR3 loop: CAIRWTGGGYGYTF. The CDR3, as DNA: TGTGCCATAAGATGGACAGGGGGCGGCTATGGCTACACCTTC.

The chain is built from TRBV9 and TRBJ2-2; 10 bases are a match to TRBD2. The CDR3 contains 15 residues. Germline CDR1 and CDR2: SGDLS and YYNGEE. Losses at the gene ends were 0 bases for V and 7 bases for J; bases not matched to a gene: 3. The CDR3 DNA reads as TGTGCCAGCAGCGTAGGGACTAGCGGAAACGGGGAGCTGTTTTTT. This translates into CASSVGTSGNGELFF. The whole variable domain, remainder taken from reference TRBV9 and TRBJ2-2, is DSGVTQTPKHLITATGQRVTLRCSPRSGDLSVYWYQQSLDQGLQFLIQYYNGEERAKGNILERFSAQQFPDLHSELNLSSLELGDSALYFCASSVGTSGNGELFFGEGSRLTVL.

The chain uses TRBV3-1 (or the pseudogene TRBV3-2) and TRBJ1-2; D is ambiguous. The ends were cut back, 4 bases at V and 10 bases at J, with 13 bases in the middle. The CDR3 runs 12 residues. The germline CDR1 and CDR2 sequences are LGHDT and YNNKEL (reference sequence). The CDR3 here is CASSPGGPIYTF. The DNA for the CDR3 is TGTGCCAGCAGCCCCGGCGGTCCTATCTACACCTTC.

The chain is built from TRBV27 and TRBJ2-7, with TRBD2 as a possible D gene (6 bases). This CDR3 is 15 amino acids long. The ends were cut back, 4 bases at V and 6 bases at J, with 19 bases in the middle. The germline V gene encodes CDR1 MNHEY and CDR2 SMNVEV (reference sequence). The chain's CDR3 is CASSSPGGPISEQYF. The CDR3 nucleotides are TGTGCCAGCAGTTCCCCCGGGGGACCTATAAGCGAGCAGTACTTC.

The CDR3 spells CASSFPGTQETQYF. The CDR3 DNA sequence: TGTGCCAGCAGCTTCCCAGGAACCCAAGAGACCCAGTACTTC. This chain joins TRBV7-8 and TRBJ2-5; unclear D gene. The V gene lost 3 bases and the J gene lost 1 base, with 9 bases spanning the gap. The V gene's germline CDR1 is SGHVS and CDR2 FQNEAQ. The CDR3 contains 14 residues.

The chain recombines TRBV4-3 with TRBJ1-3; no reliable D call. The V end was cut by 1 base, the J end by 0 bases, with 7 bases between. The V gene's germline CDR1 is LGHNA and CDR2 YSLEER. The CDR3 is 15 residues long. CDR3 sequence (DNA): TGCGCCAGCAGCCAAGGTCGGTACTCTGGAAACACCATATATTTT. It encodes CASSQGRYSGNTIYF.

The chain uses TRBV7-9 and TRBJ2-7, with 7 bases matching TRBD2. CDR1 and CDR2 (germline): SEHNR, FQNEAQ (reference sequence). There are 14 residues in the CDR3. J lost 1 base, V lost 5 bases, and 5 bases had no gene match. This chain's CDR3 is CASSQRDRSYEQYF. The CDR3 coding sequence is TGTGCCAGCAGCCAGCGGGATCGTTCCTACGAGCAGTACTTC.

The genes are TRBV12-5 and TRBJ2-7; 9 nucleotides align to TRBD2. CDR1 is LGHNT and CDR2 is FRNRAP in the germline V gene. The CDR3 extends over 16 amino acids. J gave up 0 bases and V 7 bases, and 10 bases lay outside the gene matches. In DNA form, the CDR3 reads TGTGCTAGTGACCAAGTAGCGGGGGCCTACTCCTACGAGCAGTACTTC. The encoded protein is CASDQVAGAYSYEQYF.